This TCR beta chain comes out of a study of identical twins. This clonotype was detected a few times. No antigen is known for it. General observations from the study: Reduced insertions were recorded for abundant cord blood beta clonotypes, with no such pattern in memory repertoires. The study drew conclusions from cross-sectional statistical analysis, not from following the same donors. Twin-shared out-of-frame alpha sequences showed excess low generation probability.

A template switching step contributed a universal primer site, while unique molecular identifiers were present in the cDNA. From the 5' RACE reads, TCRdb called clonotypes with MiXCR, one entry per CDR3 protein. The table includes about 530,000 distinct CDR3 sequences, about a fifth detected once. The CDR3 has 15 amino acids. The V gene lost 6 bases and the J gene lost 3 bases, with 16 bases spanning the gap. Germline V gene lookup returns CDR1 WSHSY and CDR2 SAAADI. These data were also reused for a study on yellow fever vaccine responses in identical twins.

The receptor comes from a young woman in good health. The sample comprised CD4+ T cells sorted from blood. The chain has TRBV10-2 and TRBJ2-3, with D unresolved. The CDR3 protein is CASRSRQLETDTQYF. CDR3 DNA: TGCGCCAGCAGATCCCGCCAACTGGAAACAGATACGCAGTATTTT.